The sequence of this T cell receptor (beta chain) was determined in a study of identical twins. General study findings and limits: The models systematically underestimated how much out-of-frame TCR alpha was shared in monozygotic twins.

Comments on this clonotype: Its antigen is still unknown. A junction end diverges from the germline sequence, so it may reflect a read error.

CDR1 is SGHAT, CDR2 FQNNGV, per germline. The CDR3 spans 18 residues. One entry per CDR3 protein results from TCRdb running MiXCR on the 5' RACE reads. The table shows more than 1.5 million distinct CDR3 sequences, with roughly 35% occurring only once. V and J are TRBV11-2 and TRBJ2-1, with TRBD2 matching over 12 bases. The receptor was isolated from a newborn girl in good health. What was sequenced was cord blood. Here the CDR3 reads CASSSGLAGSFSYNEQVF. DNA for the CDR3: TGTGCCAGCAGCTCGGGACTAGCGGGTTCTTTCTCCTACAATGAGCAGGTCTTC.